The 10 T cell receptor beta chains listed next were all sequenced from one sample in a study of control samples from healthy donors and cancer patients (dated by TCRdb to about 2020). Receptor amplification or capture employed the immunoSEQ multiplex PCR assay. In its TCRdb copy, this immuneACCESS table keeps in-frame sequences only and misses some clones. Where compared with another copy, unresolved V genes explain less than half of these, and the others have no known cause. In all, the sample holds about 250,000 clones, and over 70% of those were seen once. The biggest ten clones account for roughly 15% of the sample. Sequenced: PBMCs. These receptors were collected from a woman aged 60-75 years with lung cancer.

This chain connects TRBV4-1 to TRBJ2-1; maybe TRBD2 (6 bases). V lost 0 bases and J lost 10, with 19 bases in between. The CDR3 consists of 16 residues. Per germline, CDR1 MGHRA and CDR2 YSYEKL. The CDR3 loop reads CASSQEGRGRYGEQFF. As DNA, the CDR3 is TGCGCCAGCAGCCAAGAGGGGCGGGGTAGGTATGGCGAGCAGTTCTTC.

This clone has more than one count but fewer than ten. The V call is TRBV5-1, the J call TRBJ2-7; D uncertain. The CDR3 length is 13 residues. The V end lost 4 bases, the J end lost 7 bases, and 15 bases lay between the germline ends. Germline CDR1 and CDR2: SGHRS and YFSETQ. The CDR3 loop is CASSRQRTAEQYF. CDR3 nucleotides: TGCGCCAGCAGCCGACAAAGGACGGCTGAGCAGTACTTC.

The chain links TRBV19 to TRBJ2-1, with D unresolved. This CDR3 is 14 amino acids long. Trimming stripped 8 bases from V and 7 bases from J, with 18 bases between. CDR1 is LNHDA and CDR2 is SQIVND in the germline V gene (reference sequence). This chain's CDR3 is CASSQTLYGNEQFF. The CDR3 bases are TGTGCCAGTTCCCAAACGCTCTACGGTAATGAGCAGTTCTTC.

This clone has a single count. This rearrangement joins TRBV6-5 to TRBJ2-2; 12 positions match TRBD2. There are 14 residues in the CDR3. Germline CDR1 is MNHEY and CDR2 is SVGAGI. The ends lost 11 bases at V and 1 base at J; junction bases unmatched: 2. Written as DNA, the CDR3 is TGTGCCGTACTAGCGGGGGGGAACACCGGGGAGCTGTTTTTT. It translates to CAVLAGGNTGELFF.

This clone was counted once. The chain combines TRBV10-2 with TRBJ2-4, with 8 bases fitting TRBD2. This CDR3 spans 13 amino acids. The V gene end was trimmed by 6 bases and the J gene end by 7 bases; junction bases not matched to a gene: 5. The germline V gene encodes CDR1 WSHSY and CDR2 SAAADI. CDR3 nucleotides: TGCGCCAGCAGCCTTCCGGGGGGGAACATTCAGTACTTC. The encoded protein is CASSLPGGNIQYF.

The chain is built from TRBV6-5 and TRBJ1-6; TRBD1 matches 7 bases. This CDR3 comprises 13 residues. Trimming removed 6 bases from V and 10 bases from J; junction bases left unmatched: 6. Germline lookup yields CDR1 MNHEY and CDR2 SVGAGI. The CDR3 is CASRPGQRSPLHF. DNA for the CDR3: TGTGCCAGCAGACCGGGACAGCGATCACCCCTCCACTTT.

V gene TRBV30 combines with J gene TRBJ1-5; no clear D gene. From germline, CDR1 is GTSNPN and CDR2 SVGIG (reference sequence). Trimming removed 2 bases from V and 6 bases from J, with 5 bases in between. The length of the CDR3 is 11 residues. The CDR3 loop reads CAWSSVQPQHF. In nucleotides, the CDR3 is TGTGCCTGGAGTTCGGTTCAGCCCCAGCATTTT.

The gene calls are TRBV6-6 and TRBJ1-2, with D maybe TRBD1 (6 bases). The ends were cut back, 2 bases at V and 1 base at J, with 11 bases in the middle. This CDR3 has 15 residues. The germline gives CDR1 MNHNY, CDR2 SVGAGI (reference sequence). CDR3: CASSYVQGDNYGYTF. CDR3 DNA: TGTGCCAGCAGTTACGTACAGGGAGATAACTATGGCTACACCTTC.

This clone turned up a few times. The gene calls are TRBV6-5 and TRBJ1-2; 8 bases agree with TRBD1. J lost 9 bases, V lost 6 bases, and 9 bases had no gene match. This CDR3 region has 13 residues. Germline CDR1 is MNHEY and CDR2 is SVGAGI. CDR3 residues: CASRPTGEYRYTF. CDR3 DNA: TGTGCCAGCAGGCCGACAGGGGAGTATCGCTACACCTTC.

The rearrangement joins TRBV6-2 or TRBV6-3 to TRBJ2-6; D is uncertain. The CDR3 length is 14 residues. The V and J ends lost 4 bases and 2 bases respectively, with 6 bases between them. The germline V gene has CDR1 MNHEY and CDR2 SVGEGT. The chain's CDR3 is CASSFSAGANVLTF. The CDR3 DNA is TGTGCCAGCAGTTTCTCTGCTGGGGCCAACGTCCTGACTTTC.